This passage covers 32 T cell receptor beta chains from one sample sequenced in a study of cytomegalovirus exposure and HLA in healthy donors. In the PCR, 60 Vbeta and 13 Jbeta primers were used. This table comes from immunoSEQ multiplex PCR, and its TCRdb copy is limited to in-frame clones, with some not included. The sample holds 100,000 to 130,000 clones, roughly 72% seen once. The sample taken for sequencing was PBMCs. The source of these receptors is a man aged 25-45 years in good health and CMV-seronegative.

CDR3 region: CASSQVFGTGSDTQYF. The CDR3 region has the DNA TGTGCCAGCAGCCAAGTTTTCGGGACTGGATCAGATACGCAGTATTTT. J is TRBJ2-3 and V is TRBV14, with TRBD2 as a possible D gene (6 bases). With 1 base removed from V and 4 bases from J, the gap between germline ends came to 15 bases. CDR1 is SGHDN and CDR2 is FVKESK in the germline V gene. The CDR3 totals 16 residues.

This clone was found many times. The chain carries TRBV28 and TRBJ1-6; D is perhaps TRBD1 (6 bases). Germline-derived CDR1 and CDR2 are MDHEN and SYDVKM. There are 15 residues in the CDR3. With 5 bases removed from V and 10 bases from J, the gap between germline ends came to 18 bases. Here the CDR3 reads CASSALQGSGSPLHF. For the CDR3, the DNA is TGTGCCAGCAGTGCCCTACAGGGATCGGGATCACCCCTCCACTTT. The whole variable domain, remainder taken from reference TRBV28 and TRBJ1-6, is DVKVTQSSRYLVKRTGEKVFLECVQDMDHENMFWYRQDPGLGLRLIYFSYDVKMKEKGDIPEGYSVSREKKERFSLILESASTNQTSMYLCASSALQGSGSPLHFGNGTRLTVT.

V usage is TRBV6-5 and J usage is TRBJ2-1; D is undetermined. The V end was cut by 0 bases, the J end by 8 bases, with 11 bases between. Germline lookup yields CDR1 MNHEY and CDR2 SVGAGI. There are 14 residues in the CDR3. The CDR3 region has the DNA TGTGCCAGCAGTTACTCGAGATCCCTACATGAGCAGTTCTTC. Amino acid sequence: CASSYSRSLHEQFF.

The V and J genes are TRBV6-4 and TRBJ2-1; 11 bases fit TRBD2. V shed 6 bases and J 4 bases; nucleotides not matched to a gene: 2. This CDR3 has 14 residues. Germline-derived CDR1 and CDR2 are MRHNA and SNTAGT. The CDR3 DNA follows: TGTGCCAGCAGGGGACTAGCGGATTACAATGAGCAGTTCTTC. Amino acid sequence: CASRGLADYNEQFF.

The chain recombines TRBV5-1 with TRBJ2-3; the D gene is possibly TRBD2 (6 bases). Trimming removed 5 bases from V and 0 bases from J, with 10 bases in between. This CDR3 has 14 residues. CDR1 and CDR2 (germline): SGHRS, YFSETQ. CDR3 nucleotide sequence: TGCGCCAGCAGGGGGGGAGTGAGCACAGATACGCAGTATTTT. Translation gives CASRGGVSTDTQYF.

V usage is TRBV28 and J usage is TRBJ2-7; maybe TRBD2 (6 bases). The V end was cut by 4 bases, the J end by 3 bases, with 16 bases between. CDR3 length: 15 amino acids. Germline CDR1 MDHEN, CDR2 SYDVKM. The CDR3 sequence: CASSYGGGPLYEQYF. The CDR3 bases are TGTGCCAGCAGTTATGGGGGAGGCCCTCTCTACGAGCAGTACTTC.

The DNA of the CDR3 is TGCAGCGTTGATGGGGAGAGCACAGATACGCAGTATTTT. Protein: CSVDGESTDTQYF. The chain links TRBV29-1 to TRBJ2-3, with TRBD2 as a possible D gene (5 bases). Germline loops: CDR1 SQVTM, CDR2 ANQGSEA. The CDR3 has 13 amino acids. V was cut by 3 bases and J by 0 bases, with 7 bases left in between.

This chain joins TRBV20-1 and TRBJ2-5; D may be TRBD2 (5 bases). The CDR3 loop spans 11 amino acids. CDR1 is DFQATT and CDR2 is SNEGSKA in the germline V gene (reference sequence). Trimming cost V 7 bases and J 6 bases, with 12 bases left between them. The CDR3 coding sequence is TGCAGTGGGACGGACGGGAAGACCCAGTACTTC. Translating gives CSGTDGKTQYF.

This rearrangement joins TRBV12-5 to TRBJ2-2; the D gene is possibly TRBD1 (6 bases). The V gene lost 2 bases and the J gene lost 1 base, with 26 bases spanning the gap. From germline, CDR1 is LGHNT and CDR2 FRNRAP. The length of the CDR3 is 21 residues. The CDR3 coding sequence is TGTGCTAGTGGTTTGATATCACCCGAACCCCACAGGGAAGGGAACACCGGGGAGCTGTTTTTT. Protein sequence: CASGLISPEPHREGNTGELFF.

This chain connects TRBV19 to TRBJ1-5, with a possible D match to TRBD1 (5 bases). Trimming pared 7 bases from V and 0 bases from J, leaving 13 bases between. Germline values: CDR1 LNHDA, CDR2 SQIVND (reference sequence). The CDR3 consists of 15 residues. CDR3 sequence (DNA): TGTGCCAGTATTAAAGACAGATTTAGCAATCAGCCCCAGCATTTT. It codes for CASIKDRFSNQPQHF.

V gene TRBV4-2 combines with J gene TRBJ2-3; 9 bases map to TRBD2. V was pared by 6 bases and J by 1 base, with 8 bases of the junction left unmatched. This CDR3 has 16 amino acids. Looked up from germline, CDR1 is LGHNA and CDR2 is YNFKEQ. CDR3 region: CASRKGLAGGTDTQYF. The CDR3, as DNA: TGTGCCAGCAGAAAGGGATTAGCGGGGGGCACAGATACGCAGTATTTT.

The V call is TRBV28, the J call TRBJ1-2, with 9 bases aligning to TRBD1. Germline loops: CDR1 MDHEN, CDR2 SYDVKM. Trimming cost V 4 bases and J 7 bases; bases outside gene matches: 10. CDR3 length: 15 amino acids. The CDR3 nucleotides are TGTGCCAGCAGTTCTCCGGGACAGGGAGTAGGTGGCTACACCTTC. Residues: CASSSPGQGVGGYTF.

The chain recombines TRBV29-1 with TRBJ1-1; weak D call: TRBD1 (5 bases). Trimming left V 7 bases short and J 2 bases short, with 11 bases between. This CDR3 has 12 amino acids. The germline V gene encodes CDR1 SQVTM and CDR2 ANQGSEA. The CDR3 DNA reads as TGCAGCGCGGGGGGGGTAAACACTGAAGCTTTCTTT. Translated: CSAGGVNTEAFF.

J is TRBJ2-3 and V is TRBV7-2, with TRBD1 matching over 8 bases. This CDR3 contains 16 residues. Germline values: CDR1 SGHTA, CDR2 FQGNSA. The J segment lost 2 bases and the V segment lost 5 bases, leaving 9 bases of the junction unmatched. This CDR3 is CASSEQGDPNTDTQYF. The DNA of the CDR3 is TGTGCCAGCAGCGAACAGGGGGATCCGAACACAGATACGCAGTATTTT.

The genes are TRBV6-1 and TRBJ1-2; D is ambiguous. Trimming removed 4 bases at V and 4 bases at J, with 13 bases between. CDR1 is MNHNS, CDR2 SASEGT, per germline. The CDR3 extends over 14 amino acids. In DNA, the CDR3 is TGTGCCAGCAGTGCGGATAGAGGCGTCTATGGCTACACCTTC. Amino acid sequence: CASSADRGVYGYTF.

This clone was found once. The chain has TRBV7-2 and TRBJ1-6, with D perhaps TRBD1 (6 bases). Germline lookup yields CDR1 SGHTA and CDR2 FQGNSA. This CDR3 spans 14 amino acids. V was pared by 3 bases and J by 10 bases, with 13 bases between. CDR3 loop: CASSFGGQGSPLHF. In nucleotides, the CDR3 is TGTGCCAGCAGCTTCGGGGGGCAGGGCTCACCCCTCCACTTT.

The chain carries TRBV2 and TRBJ2-3; D is unresolved. The V end lost 5 bases, the J end lost 0 bases, and 3 bases lay between the germline ends. The CDR3 runs 12 residues. Per the germline V gene, CDR1 is SNHLY and CDR2 is FYNNEI. CDR3 region: CASSRSTDTQYF. The CDR3 DNA sequence: TGTGCCAGCAGTCGGAGCACAGATACGCAGTATTTT.

This clone has a handful of counts. The V call is TRBV2, the J call TRBJ1-2; possible D gene TRBD1, 6 bases. Germline V gene data show CDR1 as SNHLY and CDR2 as FYNNEI. The CDR3 has 14 amino acids. Trimming took 6 bases from V and 6 from J, leaving 17 bases between them. The CDR3 nucleotides are TGTGCCAGCAGCGCAACCGGGACAAATAATGGCTACACCTTC. It is translated as CASSATGTNNGYTF. The full variable domain, rest sourced from reference TRBV2 and TRBJ1-2, is EPEVTQTPSHQVTQMGQEVILRCVPISNHLYFYWYRQILGQKVEFLVSFYNNEISEKSEIFDDQFSVERPDGSNFTLKIRSTKLEDSAMYFCASSATGTNNGYTFGSGTRLTVV.

This clone showed up just a few times. The V call is TRBV7-2, the J call TRBJ2-3; 8 bases are a match to TRBD2. The CDR3 is 18 residues long. CDR1 is SGHTA and CDR2 is FQGNSA in the germline V gene. J was trimmed by 2 bases and V by 3 bases; bases with no gene match: 13. The CDR3 DNA is TGTGCCAGCAGCTTGGCGCGCCCGGAGACTAGCGCCACAGATACGCAGTATTTT. Translating it yields CASSLARPETSATDTQYF. Complete variable domain (other parts from reference TRBV7-2 and TRBJ2-3): GAGVSQSPSNKVTEKGKDVELRCDPISGHTALYWYRQSLGQGLEFLIYFQGNSAPDKSGLPSDRFSAERTGGSVSTLTIQRTQQEDSAVYLCASSLARPETSATDTQYFGPGTRLTVL.

The V gene is TRBV28, the J gene TRBJ2-4, with D possibly being TRBD1 (6 bases). This CDR3 has 16 residues. The V gene's germline CDR1 is MDHEN and CDR2 SYDVKM. V was clipped by 3 bases and J by 2 bases, with 14 bases between them. In DNA, the CDR3 is TGTGCCAGCAGTTTGTCAGGGGCAGGGACCAAAAACATTCAGTACTTC. Its translation: CASSLSGAGTKNIQYF.

This clone appeared once. The CDR3 is CAISESTGMSPGYTF. The DNA for the CDR3 is TGTGCCATCAGTGAGTCGACAGGAATGTCACCGGGCTACACCTTC. This chain connects TRBV10-3 to TRBJ1-2; D is perhaps TRBD1 (6 bases). V was clipped by 0 bases and J by 8 bases, with 16 bases between them. This CDR3 has 15 residues. Germline V gene sequence: CDR1 ENHRY, CDR2 SYGVKD.

The chain couples TRBV6-5 to TRBJ2-3, with D hard to call. The V and J ends lost 5 bases and 1 base respectively, with 7 bases between them. Germline V gene sequence: CDR1 MNHEY, CDR2 SVGAGI. CDR3 length: 13 residues. The CDR3 region has the DNA TGTGCCAGCAGTGAAAGAGGCACAGATACGCAGTATTTT. Residues: CASSERGTDTQYF.

The chain is built from TRBV6-5 and TRBJ2-3, with a weak D call TRBD2 (5 bases). Germline CDR1 is MNHEY and CDR2 is SVGAGI. Trimming removed 4 bases from V and 8 bases from J, with 16 bases in between. This CDR3 spans 14 amino acids. This CDR3 reads CASSFQQLVGTQYF. CDR3 sequence (DNA): TGTGCCAGCAGTTTCCAGCAACTAGTTGGTACGCAGTATTTT.

V is TRBV7-9 and J is TRBJ2-3, with D maybe TRBD2 (7 bases). The germline V gene encodes CDR1 SEHNR and CDR2 FQNEAQ (reference sequence). The CDR3 runs to 17 residues. V was clipped by 0 bases and J by 7 bases, with 20 bases between them. The CDR3 is CASSLAGGATSKNTQYF. The CDR3 nucleotides read TGTGCCAGCAGCTTAGCTGGGGGGGCCACGTCAAAAAATACGCAGTATTTT.

This clone was seen more than once but under ten times. The V and J genes are TRBV6-1 and TRBJ1-2; 12 bases match TRBD1. After removal of 2 bases from V and 5 bases from J, the junction contained 9 bases not matched to a gene. CDR3 length: 17 amino acids. Germline CDR1 is MNHNS and CDR2 is SASEGT. CDR3 in amino acids: CASSERMWGQGAYGYTF. The CDR3 DNA sequence: TGTGCCAGCAGTGAACGGATGTGGGGACAGGGGGCGTATGGCTACACCTTC.

V gene TRBV7-9 combines with J gene TRBJ2-7; 8 bases align to TRBD1. V shed 4 bases and J 3 bases; nucleotides not matched to a gene: 14. The CDR3 runs to 17 residues. Per the germline V gene, CDR1 is SEHNR and CDR2 is FQNEAQ (reference sequence). As DNA, the CDR3 is TGTGCCAGCAGCTGGATGCGGCAGGACAGGGCGGTCTACGAGCAGTACTTC. It specifies CASSWMRQDRAVYEQYF.

The chain employs TRBV29-1 and TRBJ2-2; 9 nucleotides match TRBD2. This CDR3 is 14 amino acids long. Losses at the gene ends were 3 bases for V and 3 bases for J; bases not matched to a gene: 2. Germline CDR1 is SQVTM and CDR2 is ANQGSEA. CDR3 nucleotides: TGCAGCGTTGATGAGCGGGGGGACACCGGGGAGCTGTTTTTT. As protein: CSVDERGDTGELFF.

The chain uses TRBV19 and TRBJ2-1; D is perhaps TRBD2 (7 bases). CDR1 LNHDA and CDR2 SQIVND come from the germline V gene (reference sequence). CDR3 length: 17 amino acids. V dropped 3 bases and J dropped 5 bases, with 20 bases sitting between them. CDR3: CASSMRGGGGLDNEQFF. The DNA for the CDR3 is TGTGCCAGTAGTATGCGAGGAGGGGGGGGTCTGGACAATGAGCAGTTCTTC.

This clone appeared a few times. This chain connects TRBV6-6 to TRBJ1-5; 12 bases line up with TRBD1. The J segment lost 5 bases and the V segment lost 6 bases, leaving 8 bases of the junction unmatched. Per the germline V gene, CDR1 is MNHNY and CDR2 is SVGAGI (reference sequence). The length of the CDR3 is 16 residues. CDR3 sequence reads: CASRQRDRGPDQPQHF. The CDR3 region has the DNA TGTGCCAGCAGACAACGGGACAGGGGGCCCGATCAGCCCCAGCATTTT.

The chain employs TRBV2 and TRBJ1-3; the D gene is possibly TRBD1 (5 bases). Germline CDR1 reads SNHLY; CDR2 reads FYNNEI. CDR3 length equals 14 residues. V was trimmed by 7 bases and J by 4 bases, leaving 14 bases between them. CDR3 sequence (DNA): TGTGCCAGCACGGGGGACCCTCCGGGAAACACCATATATTTT. This encodes CASTGDPPGNTIYF.

This clone showed up just once. This chain uses TRBV28 with TRBJ1-2; no reliable D call. The CDR3 runs 14 residues. Germline lookup yields CDR1 MDHEN and CDR2 SYDVKM. Deletions cut 2 bases from V and 2 bases from J, with 9 bases between. The CDR3 DNA follows: TGTGCCAGCAGTTTAGGTACGGAGAACTATGGCTACACCTTC. It translates to CASSLGTENYGYTF.

CDR3 DNA: TGTGCCAGCACCAAGCAAACAGGGTGCGAGCAGTACTTC. This codes for CASTKQTGCEQYF. The gene calls are TRBV25-1 and TRBJ2-7, with D perhaps TRBD1 (6 bases). The CDR3 consists of 13 residues. Trimming took 7 bases from V and 6 from J, leaving 16 bases between them. The germline gives CDR1 MGHDK, CDR2 SYGVNS.